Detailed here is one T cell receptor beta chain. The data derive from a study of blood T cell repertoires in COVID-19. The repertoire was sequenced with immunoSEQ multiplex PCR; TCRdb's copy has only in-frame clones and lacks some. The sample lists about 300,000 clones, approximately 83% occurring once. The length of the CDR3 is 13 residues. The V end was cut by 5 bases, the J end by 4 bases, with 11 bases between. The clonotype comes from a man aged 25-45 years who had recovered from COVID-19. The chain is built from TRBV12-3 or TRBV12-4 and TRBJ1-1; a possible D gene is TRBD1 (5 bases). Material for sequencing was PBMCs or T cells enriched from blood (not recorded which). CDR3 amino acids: CASSRHGGTEAFF. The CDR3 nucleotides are TGTGCCAGCAGTCGACACGGGGGCACTGAAGCTTTCTTT.